Following are 7 T cell receptor beta chains from one sample sequenced in a study of blood T cell repertoires in COVID-19 (dated by TCRdb to between 2020 and 2021). The library was generated by the immunoSEQ multiplex PCR assay. TCRdb took over this immuneACCESS table, retaining in-frame rearrangements with V and J assigned. Such tables are incomplete; in checked studies, under half of the missing clones stem from an unresolved V gene, and the remainder is unexplained. The sample table shows around 70,000 clones, and 75% to 85% are seen once. The ten largest account for around 15% of the sample. The source material was peripheral blood. These receptors were collected from a human donor in a cohort sampled during active COVID-19.

V is TRBV2 and J is TRBJ1-5, with 7 bases aligning to TRBD1. CDR1 SNHLY and CDR2 FYNNEI come from the germline V gene. J was trimmed by 0 bases and V by 6 bases; bases with no gene match: 2. This CDR3 has 14 amino acids. The CDR3 nucleotides are TGTGCCAGCAGCAGGGGGTTTAGCAATCAGCCCCAGCATTTT. It translates to CASSRGFSNQPQHF.

The V gene is TRBV18, the J gene TRBJ1-1; D is possibly TRBD1 (6 bases). Looked up from germline, CDR1 is KGHSH and CDR2 is LQKENI. The CDR3 length is 15 residues. V lost 2 bases and J lost 3, with 13 bases in between. The CDR3 is CASSPWGGLDTEAFF. CDR3 sequence (DNA): TGTGCCAGCTCACCATGGGGGGGGCTGGACACTGAAGCTTTCTTT.

The CDR3 loop is CASSQAPIPTDTQYF. CDR3 DNA sequence: TGTGCCAGTAGTCAAGCCCCGATTCCCACAGATACGCAGTATTTT. The V gene is TRBV19, the J gene TRBJ2-3; no clear D gene. CDR1 is LNHDA, CDR2 SQIVND, per germline (reference sequence). Deletions cut 5 bases from V and 2 bases from J, with 14 bases between. The CDR3 contains 15 residues.

This chain uses TRBV28 with TRBJ1-2; unclear D gene. Germline V gives CDR1 MDHEN, CDR2 SYDVKM. CDR3 length equals 13 residues. Between the trimmed V and J ends, which lost 6 bases and 2 bases, there was a span of 10 bases. CDR3: CASRETANYGYTF. In nucleotides, the CDR3 is TGTGCCAGCAGGGAAACAGCAAACTATGGCTACACCTTC.

The rearrangement uses TRBV5-4 and TRBJ2-7, with D perhaps matching TRBD1 (5 bases). The CDR3 is made up of 15 amino acids. The germline gives CDR1 SGHNT, CDR2 YYREEE (reference sequence). Trimming cost V 4 bases and J 2 bases, with 16 bases left between them. CDR3 sequence reads: CASSRVADTTYEQYF. The CDR3 region has the DNA TGTGCCAGCAGCCGAGTTGCGGACACCACCTACGAGCAGTACTTC.

V is TRBV19 and J is TRBJ1-2; possibly TRBD1 for D (5 bases). The ends were cut back, 8 bases at V and 2 bases at J, with 12 bases in the middle. Germline CDR1 and CDR2: LNHDA and SQIVND (reference sequence). CDR3 size: 13 residues. The CDR3 DNA reads TGTGCCAGTGACCCAGGGTTGAACTATGGCTACACCTTC. Its translation is CASDPGLNYGYTF.

This clone appeared a single time. The chain links TRBV11-3 to TRBJ2-1, with 13 bases aligning to TRBD2. Looked up from germline, CDR1 is SGHNT and CDR2 is YENEEA. J was trimmed by 9 bases and V by 5 bases; bases with no gene match: 7. The CDR3 has 15 amino acids. DNA for the CDR3: TGTGCCAGCAGCCCCGGGACTAGCGGGACGGTTGAGCAGTTCTTC. Translated: CASSPGTSGTVEQFF. Supplemented by reference TRBV11-3 and TRBJ2-1, the full variable domain reads EAGVVQSPRYKIIEKKQPVAFWCNPISGHNTLYWYLQNLGQGPELLIRYENEEAVDDSQLPKDRFSAERLKGVDSTLKIQPAELGDSAVYLCASSPGTSGTVEQFFGPGTRLTVL.